These 4 T cell receptor beta chains came from one sample sequenced in a study of cytomegalovirus exposure and HLA in healthy donors. Method: immunoSEQ multiplex PCR; TCRdb's copy keeps in-frame clones and lacks some. The sample lists roughly 52,000 clones; around 90% were seen once. The specimen was PBMCs. These receptors originate from a man aged 18-30 years in good health and CMV-seronegative.

The V and J genes are TRBV5-5 and TRBJ2-7; D unclear. V lost 0 bases, J lost 2 bases, and 9 bases lay in between. Germline-derived CDR1 and CDR2 are SGHKS and YYEKEE (reference sequence). The CDR3 spans 14 residues. This CDR3 is CASSLGQATYEQYF. Here the CDR3 DNA reads TGTGCCAGCAGCTTGGGGCAAGCGACCTACGAGCAGTACTTC.

The chain recombines TRBV2 with TRBJ1-4; 9 nucleotides agree with TRBD1. The V gene end was trimmed by 6 bases and the J gene end by 0 bases; junction bases not matched to a gene: 5. The V gene's germline CDR1 is SNHLY and CDR2 FYNNEI. The length of the CDR3 is 16 residues. In DNA form, the CDR3 reads TGTGCCAGCAGGGCCGGGACAGGGACAACTAATGAAAAACTGTTTTTT. Protein: CASRAGTGTTNEKLFF.

This clone was recorded a few times. The rearrangement links TRBV6-4 to TRBJ2-3, with D possibly being TRBD2 (6 bases). V dropped 2 bases and J dropped 0 bases, with 6 bases sitting between them. Germline CDR1 reads MRHNA; CDR2 reads SNTAGT. The CDR3 consists of 14 residues. This chain's CDR3 is CASSDSGSTDTQYF. In nucleotides, the CDR3 is TGTGCCAGCAGTGACAGCGGGAGCACAGATACGCAGTATTTT.

This clone showed up just once. This rearrangement joins TRBV5-1 to TRBJ2-1, with 9 bases matching TRBD1. Germline-derived CDR1 and CDR2 are SGHRS and YFSETQ. The CDR3 totals 17 residues. The V gene end was trimmed by 4 bases and the J gene end by 6 bases; junction bases not matched to a gene: 14. The CDR3 is CASSPTPSGTGRNEQFF. DNA for the CDR3: TGCGCCAGCAGCCCAACCCCGTCCGGGACAGGGCGCAATGAGCAGTTCTTC.